This passage covers 5 T cell receptor beta chains from one sample sequenced in a study of cytomegalovirus exposure and HLA in healthy donors (dated by TCRdb to about 2017). The library was obtained by the immunoSEQ multiplex PCR assay. A mixture of 60 forward primers for TCR Vbeta segments and 13 reverse primers for TCR Jbeta segments was used in the multiplex PCR. Entries here come from immuneACCESS through TCRdb and include only in-frame sequences with V and J called. Some clones fail to appear in such tables; in the studies checked, an unresolved V gene covers under half of the shortfall, and the cause of the remainder is unknown. Recorded for this sample are approximately 120,000 clones; approximately 85% of them occurred a single time. Jointly, the top ten make up approximately 6.7% of the sample. The sequenced sample consisted of PBMCs. These receptors were taken from a woman in her twenties or thirties in good health and CMV-seropositive.

V is TRBV11-2 and J is TRBJ1-1; maybe TRBD1 (5 bases). This CDR3 spans 15 amino acids. The V gene's germline CDR1 is SGHAT and CDR2 FQNNGV. Trimming pared 0 bases from V and 5 bases from J, leaving 13 bases between. The CDR3 DNA reads as TGTGCCAGCAGCTTAGAAGCAGGGCCGAAAACTGAAGCTTTCTTT. Translated: CASSLEAGPKTEAFF. Filled out from reference TRBV11-2 and TRBJ1-1, the complete variable domain reads EAGVAQSPRYKIIEKRQSVAFWCNPISGHATLYWYQQILGQGPKLLIQFQNNGVVDDSQLPKDRFSAERLKGVDSTLKIQPAKLEDSAVYLCASSLEAGPKTEAFFGQGTRLTVV.

The genes are TRBV2 and TRBJ2-1; D possibly corresponds to TRBD2 (5 bases). Trimming left V 6 bases short and J 0 bases short, with 6 bases between. Germline lookup yields CDR1 SNHLY and CDR2 FYNNEI. CDR3 length: 13 amino acids. The DNA for the CDR3 is TGTGCCAGCAGGGGGAGCTCCTACAATGAGCAGTTCTTC. Translation: CASRGSSYNEQFF. Variable domain in full (rest from reference TRBV2 and TRBJ2-1): EPEVTQTPSHQVTQMGQEVILRCVPISNHLYFYWYRQILGQKVEFLVSFYNNEISEKSEIFDDQFSVERPDGSNFTLKIRSTKLEDSAMYFCASRGSSYNEQFFGPGTRLTVL.

This chain joins TRBV2 and TRBJ1-5, with 8 bases fitting TRBD1. Trimming cost V 7 bases and J 4 bases; bases outside gene matches: 6. This CDR3 contains 14 residues. Germline CDR1 is SNHLY and CDR2 is FYNNEI. This CDR3 reads CASTPDRGNQPQHF. Here the CDR3 DNA reads TGTGCCAGCACCCCAGACAGGGGAAATCAGCCCCAGCATTTT.

In DNA, the CDR3 is TGTGCCAGCAGCACCCGGGACAGACCCAATCAGCCCCAGCATTTT. Its translation is CASSTRDRPNQPQHF. V gene TRBV13 combines with J gene TRBJ1-5, with 7 bases matching TRBD1. This CDR3 comprises 15 residues. V dropped 5 bases and J dropped 3; count of bases not matched to a gene: 7. Germline CDR1 reads PRHDT; CDR2 reads FYEKMQ (reference sequence).

The CDR3, as DNA: TGTGCCAGCAGTTATTCAGGACGGGGAGGGTCCTACGAGCAGTACTTC. It encodes CASSYSGRGGSYEQYF. The chain links TRBV6-5 to TRBJ2-7; 7 nucleotides align to TRBD2. Germline V gene data show CDR1 as MNHEY and CDR2 as SVGAGI. Trimming took 3 bases from V and 1 from J; bases not matched to a gene: 9. This CDR3 has 16 amino acids.